This TCR beta chain was sequenced in a study of shared clonotypes between healthy human individuals. Across the whole study: In total, the donors were a couple of women and a few men aged 18 to 49.

Replicate PCRs for sorted subsets used around 200 ng DNA; this equaled tens of thousands of T cell genomes. Assay used: immunoSEQ multiplex PCR; TCRdb lists only in-frame clones, some missing. The sample lists around 600,000 clones, 85% to 95% occurring once. The CDR3 runs to 15 residues. V shed 6 bases, J shed 3 bases, and the junction held 11 bases outside the gene matches. Germline CDR1 and CDR2: MNHEY and SMNVEV (reference sequence). Cells designated naive CD8 were CD45RO-negative and were positively selected for CCR7, with terminally differentiated effector memory CD45RA+ cells excluded. The donor cohort consisted entirely of Caucasian adults residing in Nashville, Tennessee.

The source material was naive CD8+ T cells sorted from blood. J is TRBJ2-7 and V is TRBV27; 7 bases align to TRBD1. The origin of this receptor is a woman in her twenties or thirties in good health. CDR3: CASSPQGRPNYEQYF. In DNA form, the CDR3 reads TGTGCCAGCAGCCCACAGGGGAGACCTAACTACGAGCAGTACTTC.